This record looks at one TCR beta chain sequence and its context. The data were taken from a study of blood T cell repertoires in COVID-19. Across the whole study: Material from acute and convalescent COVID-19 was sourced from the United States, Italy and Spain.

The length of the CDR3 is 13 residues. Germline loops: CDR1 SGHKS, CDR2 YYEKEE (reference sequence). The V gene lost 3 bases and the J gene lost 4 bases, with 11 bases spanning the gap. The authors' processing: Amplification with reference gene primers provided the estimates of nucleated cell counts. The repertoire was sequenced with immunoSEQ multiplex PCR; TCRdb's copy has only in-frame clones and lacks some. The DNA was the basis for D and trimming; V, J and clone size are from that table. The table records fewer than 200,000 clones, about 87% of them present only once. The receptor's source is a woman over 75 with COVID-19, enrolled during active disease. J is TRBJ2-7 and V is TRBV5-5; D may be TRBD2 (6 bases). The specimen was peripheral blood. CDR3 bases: TGTGCCAGCAGCTCTTCGGGGGAATACGAGCAGTACTTC. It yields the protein CASSSSGEYEQYF.